These T cell receptor beta chains were read from a single sample in a study of blood T cell repertoires in COVID-19. TCRdb's copy holds only in-frame clones and misses some; the assay was immunoSEQ multiplex PCR. The sample has under 400,000 clones; 80% to 90% are singletons. Specimen: PBMCs or T cells enriched from blood (not recorded which). The origin of the receptors is a woman in her thirties or forties with acute COVID-19. CDR3s include the opening cysteine and the closing phenylalanine or tryptophan. The D gene is left open where the match is weak. Clone size is shown for a subset of rows, as once, few, many or a class of expanded clone.

j_call clone_size d_call v_call cdr3_aa cdr3_nt
TRBJ1-1 NA TRBD1 TRBV18 CASSPQQQGVMNTEAFF TGTGCCAGCTCACCACAGCAACAGGGGGTTATGAACACTGAAGCTTTCTTT
TRBJ2-1 NA TRBD2 TRBV27 CASSLIIGGLAGVNEQFF TGTGCCAGCAGTTTAATAATAGGTGGACTAGCGGGAGTAAATGAGCAGTTCTTC
TRBJ1-2 NA NA TRBV29-1 CSVVVLGQGSGYTF TGCAGCGTTGTTGTTTTGGGGCAGGGTAGCGGCTACACCTTC
TRBJ1-3 NA NA TRBV5-1 CASSPLPGSGNTIYF TGCGCCAGCAGCCCGCTTCCAGGTTCTGGAAACACCATATATTTT
TRBJ2-6 NA NA TRBV27 CASSPGPGSGANVLTF TGTGCCAGCAGCCCCGGACCGGGGAGTGGGGCCAACGTCCTGACTTTC
TRBJ2-4 NA NA TRBV7-8 CASSLAGSTSSGSKNIQYF TGTGCCAGCAGCCTCGCCGGGTCCACATCGTCCGGGTCCAAAAACATTCAGTACTTC
TRBJ2-1 NA TRBD2 TRBV28 CASKPGTSSTSSYNEQFF TGTGCCAGCAAGCCCGGGACTAGCAGTACGAGCTCCTACAATGAGCAGTTCTTC
TRBJ2-1 NA NA TRBV2 CASSEGGRDEQFF TGTGCCAGCAGTGAGGGGGGGCGGGATGAGCAGTTCTTC
TRBJ2-7 NA NA TRBV5-5 CASSLFGRSSRNEQYF TGTGCCAGCAGCTTGTTTGGCCGGAGCTCCCGAAACGAGCAGTACTTC
TRBJ1-5 NA NA TRBV19 CASSMSPLINQPQHF TGTGCCAGTAGTATGAGCCCCCTGATCAATCAGCCCCAGCATTTT
TRBJ1-2 NA NA TRBV2 CASSQGAYGYTF TGTGCCAGCAGCCAAGGGGCCTATGGCTACACCTTC
TRBJ1-2 NA NA TRBV12-5 CASGFGQSFYTF TGTGCTAGTGGTTTCGGACAGAGTTTCTACACCTTC
TRBJ2-7 NA TRBD1 TRBV7-2 CASSLRDRPTYEQYF TGTGCCAGCAGCTTAAGGGACAGGCCGACCTACGAGCAGTACTTC
TRBJ1-6 NA NA TRBV5-1 CASSLARIGSSYNSPLHF TGCGCCAGCAGCTTGGCTCGCATTGGGAGCTCCTATAATTCACCCCTCCACTTT
TRBJ2-1 NA NA TRBV11-2 CASSASFPGSSYNEQFF TGTGCCAGCTCGGCCTCCTTCCCGGGGAGCTCCTACAATGAGCAGTTCTTC
TRBJ1-6 NA NA TRBV6-2/TRBV6-3 CASSKQVSPLHF TGTGCCAGCAGTAAACAGGTTTCACCCCTCCACTTT
TRBJ1-1 NA TRBD1 TRBV19 CASSMARSGQGFRLGTEAFF TGTGCCAGTAGTATGGCTCGATCCGGACAGGGTTTTAGATTGGGCACTGAAGCTTTCTTT
TRBJ1-2 NA NA TRBV5-4 CASSSWSGDNYGYTF TGTGCCAGCAGCTCATGGTCGGGGGACAACTATGGCTACACCTTC
TRBJ2-1 few NA TRBV5-4 CASSARGVGAYNEQFF TGTGCCAGCAGCGCGCGCGGGGTAGGCGCTTACAATGAGCAGTTCTTC
TRBJ1-1 NA NA TRBV7-9 CASSLAVGGTSVNTEAFF TGTGCCAGCAGCTTAGCGGTAGGGGGTACGAGCGTGAACACTGAAGCTTTCTTT
TRBJ2-2 NA TRBD2 TRBV2 CASSSQRLARGTGELFF TGTGCCAGCAGCAGTCAACGACTAGCGAGGGGCACCGGGGAGCTGTTTTTT
TRBJ1-5 NA NA TRBV9 CASSVSGDQPQHF TGTGCCAGCAGCGTATCCGGTGATCAGCCCCAGCATTTT
TRBJ2-5 NA NA TRBV2 CASNAGLALGTQYF TGTGCCAGCAACGCTGGATTAGCCCTCGGGACCCAGTACTTC
TRBJ2-1 NA TRBD2 TRBV5-1 CASSLAMREGREVQFF TGCGCCAGCAGCTTGGCCATGCGGGAGGGCCGAGAGGTGCAGTTCTTC
TRBJ2-5 NA TRBD1 TRBV7-3 CASSDRPPGQGIHAQYF TGTGCCAGCAGCGACCGACCGCCGGGACAGGGGATTCATGCCCAGTACTTC
TRBJ1-1 once NA TRBV5-6 CASSLVDWNTEAFF TGTGCCAGCAGCTTGGTCGACTGGAACACTGAAGCTTTCTTT
TRBJ2-3 NA TRBD1 TRBV24-1 CATSDSQGVIKYF TGTGCCACCAGTGATTCACAGGGGGTCATTAAGTATTTT
TRBJ2-1 NA TRBD2 TRBV7-2 CASSLAASGRGGNEQFF TGTGCCAGCAGCTTAGCGGCTAGCGGGAGGGGTGGGAATGAGCAGTTCTTC
TRBJ1-6 NA TRBD1 TRBV5-1 CASSWTGSSYNSPLHF TGCGCCAGCAGCTGGACAGGGAGCTCCTATAATTCACCCCTCCACTTT
TRBJ2-1 once NA TRBV7-2 CASSLTYYNEQFF TGTGCCAGCAGCTTAACTTACTACAATGAGCAGTTCTTC
TRBJ1-5 few NA TRBV7-8 CASSSYSGYSNQPQHF TGTGCCAGCAGCTCTTACAGCGGGTATAGCAATCAGCCCCAGCATTTT
TRBJ2-4 NA NA TRBV4-2 CASSQDWGVGRTLAKNIQYF TGTGCCAGCAGCCAAGATTGGGGGGTAGGGCGGACCCTAGCCAAAAACATTCAGTACTTC
TRBJ2-5 NA NA TRBV3-1/TRBV3-2 CASSQDSRAGSETQYF TGTGCCAGCAGCCAAGACAGCCGGGCGGGTTCGGAGACCCAGTACTTC
TRBJ2-2 NA TRBD1 TRBV6-1 CASGVERYGTGTTGELFF TGTGCCAGCGGTGTGGAAAGATACGGGACAGGGACCACCGGGGAGCTGTTTTTT